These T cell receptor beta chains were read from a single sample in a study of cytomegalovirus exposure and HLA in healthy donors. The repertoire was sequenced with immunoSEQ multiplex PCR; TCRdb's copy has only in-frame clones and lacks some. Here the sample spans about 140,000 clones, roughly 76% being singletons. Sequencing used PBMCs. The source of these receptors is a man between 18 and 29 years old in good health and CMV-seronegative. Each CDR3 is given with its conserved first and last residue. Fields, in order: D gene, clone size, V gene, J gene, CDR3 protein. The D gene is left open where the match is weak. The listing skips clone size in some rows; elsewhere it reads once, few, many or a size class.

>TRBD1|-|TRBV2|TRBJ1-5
CASSRQGGGNQPQHF
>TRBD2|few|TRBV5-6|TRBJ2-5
CASSYRARTRGGETQYF
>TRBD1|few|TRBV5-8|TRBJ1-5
CASSLPGRGRYQPQHF
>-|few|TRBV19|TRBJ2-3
CASRSSSYTDTQYF
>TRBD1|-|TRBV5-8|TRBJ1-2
CASSLDRGITNYGYTF
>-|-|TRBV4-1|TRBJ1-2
CASSQGWTRGNYGYTF
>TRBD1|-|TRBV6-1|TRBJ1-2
CASRRGGTGADGYTF
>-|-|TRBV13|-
CASSFIGTSYEQYF
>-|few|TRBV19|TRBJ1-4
CASKWSGPNEKLFF
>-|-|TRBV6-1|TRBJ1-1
CASSEAHPPMNTEAFF
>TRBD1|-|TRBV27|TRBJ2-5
CASSLSRTGRETQYF
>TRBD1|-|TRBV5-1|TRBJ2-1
CASSLIGTGIDEQFF
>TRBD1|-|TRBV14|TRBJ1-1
CASSQDPGTGDEAFF
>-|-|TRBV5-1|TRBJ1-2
CASSHEPALGASRANYGYTF
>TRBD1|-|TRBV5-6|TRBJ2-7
CASSSLQGFYEQYF
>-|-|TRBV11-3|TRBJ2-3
CASSSGGGADTQYF
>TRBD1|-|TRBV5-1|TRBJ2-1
CASSSVRDRGDNEQFF
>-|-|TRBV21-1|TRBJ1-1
CASSKNGVKSDRGALEGTEAFF
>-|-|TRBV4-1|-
CASRPAGRLSEQYF
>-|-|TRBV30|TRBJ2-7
CAWSGGSRARYEQYF
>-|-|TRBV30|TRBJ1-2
CAWSVPGWNGYTF
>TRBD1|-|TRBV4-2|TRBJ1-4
CASSQGQGVTNEKLFF
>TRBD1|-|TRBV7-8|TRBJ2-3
CASSQYTATGSGTDTQYF
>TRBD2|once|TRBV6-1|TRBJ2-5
CASSVSGLAGRETQYF
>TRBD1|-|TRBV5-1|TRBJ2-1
CASSFPGGTGAPSYNEQFF
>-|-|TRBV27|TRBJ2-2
CASSLLNTGELFF
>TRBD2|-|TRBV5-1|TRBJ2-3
CASSGQAGGGADTQYF
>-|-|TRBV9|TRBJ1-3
CASSVGQQIGNTIYF
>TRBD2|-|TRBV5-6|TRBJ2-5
CASSLGGSGSETQYF
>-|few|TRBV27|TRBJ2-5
CASSSQGQETQYF
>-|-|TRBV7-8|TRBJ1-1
CASSQQGNTEAFF
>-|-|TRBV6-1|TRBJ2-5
CASSEGREETQYF
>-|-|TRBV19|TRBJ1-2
CASSPSFTGARGYTF
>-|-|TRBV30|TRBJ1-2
CAWSSGSYGYTF
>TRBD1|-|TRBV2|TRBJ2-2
CASIPDRYTGELFF
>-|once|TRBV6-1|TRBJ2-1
CASSEGLRGGQFF
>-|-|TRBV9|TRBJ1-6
CASSVDGVRGSNSPLHF
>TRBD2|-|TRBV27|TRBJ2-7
CASSWGGGGPHEQYF
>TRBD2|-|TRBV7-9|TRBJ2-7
CASSFLRGGGGRPYEQYF
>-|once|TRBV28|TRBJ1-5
CASMAWAASNQPQHF
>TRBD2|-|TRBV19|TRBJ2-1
CASTLGGLAGGFSYNEQFF
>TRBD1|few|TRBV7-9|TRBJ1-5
CASSTGTGLSNQPQHF
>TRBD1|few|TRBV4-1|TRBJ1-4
CASSQGQGGEKLFF
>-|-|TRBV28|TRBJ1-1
CASSLRRAVTEAFF
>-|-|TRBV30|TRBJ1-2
CAWSVSAGTNYGYTF
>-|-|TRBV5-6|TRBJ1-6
CASSLFGGPGNSPLHF
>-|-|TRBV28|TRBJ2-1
CASSIDSYNEQFF
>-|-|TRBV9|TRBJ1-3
CASSVEVRDTIYF
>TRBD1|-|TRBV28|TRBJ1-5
CASSFRQGEQPQHF
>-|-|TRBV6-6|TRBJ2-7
CASRPLVSSYEQYF
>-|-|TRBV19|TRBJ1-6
CASSLGRGMTYNSPLHF
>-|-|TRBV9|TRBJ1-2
CASSSGILYGYTF
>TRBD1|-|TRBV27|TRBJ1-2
CASSFGGQGAYGYTF
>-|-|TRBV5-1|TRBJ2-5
CASSLGLGETQYF
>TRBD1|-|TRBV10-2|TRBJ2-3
CASSESTLTGDTQYF